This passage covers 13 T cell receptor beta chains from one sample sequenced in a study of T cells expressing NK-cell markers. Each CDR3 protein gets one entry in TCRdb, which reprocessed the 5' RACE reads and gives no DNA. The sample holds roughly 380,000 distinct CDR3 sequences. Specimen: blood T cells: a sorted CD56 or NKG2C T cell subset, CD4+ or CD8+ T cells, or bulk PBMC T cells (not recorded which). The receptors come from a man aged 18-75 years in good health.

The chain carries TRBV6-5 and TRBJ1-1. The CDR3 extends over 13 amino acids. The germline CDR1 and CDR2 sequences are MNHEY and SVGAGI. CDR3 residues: CASILTSNTEAFF.

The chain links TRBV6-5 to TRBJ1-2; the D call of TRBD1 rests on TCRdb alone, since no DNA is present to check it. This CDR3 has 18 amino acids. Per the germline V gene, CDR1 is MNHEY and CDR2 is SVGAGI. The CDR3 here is CASSYLSGQKKTNYGYTF.

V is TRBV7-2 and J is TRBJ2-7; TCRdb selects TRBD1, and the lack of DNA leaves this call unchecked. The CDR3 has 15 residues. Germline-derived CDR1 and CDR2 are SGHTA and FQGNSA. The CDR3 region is CASTYRGDRSYEQYF.

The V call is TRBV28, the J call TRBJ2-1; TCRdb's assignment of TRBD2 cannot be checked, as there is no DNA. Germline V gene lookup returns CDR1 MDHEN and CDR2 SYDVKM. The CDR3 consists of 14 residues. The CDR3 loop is CASSLTSGHNEQFF.

The CDR3 is CASMASGGLSYNEQFF. The chain couples TRBV28 to TRBJ2-1; checking the TCRdb D call of TRBD2 is not possible without DNA. The length of the CDR3 is 16 residues. CDR1 MDHEN and CDR2 SYDVKM come from the germline V gene.

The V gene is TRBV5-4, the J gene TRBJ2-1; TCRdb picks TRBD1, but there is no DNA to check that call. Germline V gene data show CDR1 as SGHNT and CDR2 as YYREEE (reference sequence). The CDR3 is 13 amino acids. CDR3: CASRMLTGGEQFF.

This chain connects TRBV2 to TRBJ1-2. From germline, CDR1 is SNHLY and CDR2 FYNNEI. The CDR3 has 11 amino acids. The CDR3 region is CASTTTAGYTF.

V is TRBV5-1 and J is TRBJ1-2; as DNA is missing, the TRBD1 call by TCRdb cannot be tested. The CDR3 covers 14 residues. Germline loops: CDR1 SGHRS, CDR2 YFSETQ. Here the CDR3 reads CASSPTGGNYGYTF.

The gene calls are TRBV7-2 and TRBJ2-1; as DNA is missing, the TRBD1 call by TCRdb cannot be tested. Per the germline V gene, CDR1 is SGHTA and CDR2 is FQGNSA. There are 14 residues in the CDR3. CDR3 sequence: CASSLRTGANEQFF. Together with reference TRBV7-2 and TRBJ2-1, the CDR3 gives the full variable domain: GAGVSQSPSNKVTEKGKDVELRCDPISGHTALYWYRQSLGQGLEFLIYFQGNSAPDKSGLPSDRFSAERTGGSVSTLTIQRTQQEDSAVYLCASSLRTGANEQFFGPGTRLTVL.

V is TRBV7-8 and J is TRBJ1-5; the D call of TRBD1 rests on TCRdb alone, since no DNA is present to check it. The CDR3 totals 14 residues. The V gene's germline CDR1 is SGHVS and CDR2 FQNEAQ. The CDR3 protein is CASSLTGVHQPQHF.

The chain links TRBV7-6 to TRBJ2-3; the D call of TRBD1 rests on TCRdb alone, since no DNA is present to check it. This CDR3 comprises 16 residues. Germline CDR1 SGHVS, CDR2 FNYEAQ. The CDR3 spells CASSLEVGAVTDTQYF.

The CDR3 here is CASSIGEGTYEQYF. The V and J genes are TRBV19 and TRBJ2-7. This CDR3 is 14 amino acids long. The germline CDR1 and CDR2 sequences are LNHDA and SQIVND (reference sequence).

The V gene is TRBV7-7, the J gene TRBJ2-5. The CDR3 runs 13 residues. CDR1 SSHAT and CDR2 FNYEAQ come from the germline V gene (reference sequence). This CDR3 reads CAIARNLQETQYF. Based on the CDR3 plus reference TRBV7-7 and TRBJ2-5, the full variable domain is GAGVSQSPRYKVTKRGQDVTLRCDPISSHATLYWYQQALGQGPEFLTYFNYEAQPDKSGLPSDRFSAERPEGSISTLTIQRTEQRDSAMYRCAIARNLQETQYFGPGTRLLVL.